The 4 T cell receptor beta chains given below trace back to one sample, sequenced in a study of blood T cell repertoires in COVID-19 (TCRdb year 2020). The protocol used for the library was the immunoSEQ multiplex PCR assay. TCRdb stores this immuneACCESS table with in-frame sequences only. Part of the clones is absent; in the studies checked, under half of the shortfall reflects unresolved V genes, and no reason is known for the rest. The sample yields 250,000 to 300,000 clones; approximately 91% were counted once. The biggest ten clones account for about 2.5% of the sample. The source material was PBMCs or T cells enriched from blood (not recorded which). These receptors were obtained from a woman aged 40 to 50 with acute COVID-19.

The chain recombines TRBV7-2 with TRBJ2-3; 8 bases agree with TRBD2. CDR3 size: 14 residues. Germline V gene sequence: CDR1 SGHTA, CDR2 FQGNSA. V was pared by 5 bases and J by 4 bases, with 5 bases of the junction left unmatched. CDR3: CASSGLASSDTQYF. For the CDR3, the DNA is TGTGCCAGCAGCGGACTAGCTTCGTCAGATACGCAGTATTTT.

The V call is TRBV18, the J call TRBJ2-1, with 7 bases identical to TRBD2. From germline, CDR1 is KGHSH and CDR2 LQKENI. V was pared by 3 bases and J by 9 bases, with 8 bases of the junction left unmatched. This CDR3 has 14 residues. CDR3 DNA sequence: TGTGCCAGCTCACCCCTCACTAGCGCCGTTGAGCAGTTCTTC. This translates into CASSPLTSAVEQFF.

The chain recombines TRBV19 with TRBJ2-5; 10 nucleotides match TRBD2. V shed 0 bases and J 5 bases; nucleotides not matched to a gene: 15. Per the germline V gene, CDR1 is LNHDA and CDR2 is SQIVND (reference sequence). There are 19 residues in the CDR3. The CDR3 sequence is CASSIEGASGSPSRETQYF. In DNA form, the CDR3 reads TGTGCCAGTAGTATAGAAGGGGCTAGCGGGAGCCCGAGCAGGGAGACCCAGTACTTC.

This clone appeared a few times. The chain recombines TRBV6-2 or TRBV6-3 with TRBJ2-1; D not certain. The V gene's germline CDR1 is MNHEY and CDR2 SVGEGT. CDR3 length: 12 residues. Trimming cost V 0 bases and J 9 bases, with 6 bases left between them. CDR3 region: CASSYSVGEQFF. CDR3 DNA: TGTGCCAGCAGTTACTCCGTCGGTGAGCAGTTCTTC.